The rows below give T cell receptor beta chains drawn from one sample of a study of cytomegalovirus exposure and HLA in healthy donors. The repertoire was sequenced with immunoSEQ multiplex PCR; TCRdb's copy has only in-frame clones and lacks some. The sample has 150,000 to 200,000 clones; around three quarters are singletons. Material for sequencing was PBMCs. The receptors stem from a woman in her thirties or forties in good health and CMV-seronegative. The CDR3 runs from the conserved cysteine through the conserved F or W. Fields, in order: D gene, clone size, J gene, V gene, CDR3 DNA, CDR3 protein. The D gene is left open where the match is weak. Clone size appears in some rows only: once, few, many, or a class for an expanded clone.

NA | NA | TRBJ1-5 | TRBV4-2 | TGTGCCAGCTCAACGGACAGAGCTAATCAGCCCCAGCATTTT | CASSTDRANQPQHF
TRBD2 | NA | TRBJ2-5 | TRBV6-5 | TGTGCCAGCAGTCAGGGACTAGGGGAGACCCAGTACTTC | CASSQGLGETQYF
NA | NA | TRBJ2-1 | TRBV7-2 | TGTGCCAGCAGCTTAGATGCCCTGAGTGAGCAGTTCTTC | CASSLDALSEQFF
NA | NA | TRBJ1-1 | TRBV11-3 | TGTGCCAGCAGCGCCCGGACTGATGAAGCTTTCTTT | CASSARTDEAFF
NA | NA | TRBJ2-1 | TRBV7-9 | TGTGCCAGCAGCCCCGGGACACTCAAAAACAATGAGCAGTTCTTC | CASSPGTLKNNEQFF
TRBD2 | NA | TRBJ2-2 | TRBV6-5 | TGTGCCAGTCGGGGCGGGGGGACCGGGGAGCTGTTTTTT | CASRGGGTGELFF
NA | NA | TRBJ1-2 | TRBV6-1 | TGTGCCAGCAGTGAAGGGAGGACGGAGGCCGGCTACACCTTC | CASSEGRTEAGYTF
NA | NA | TRBJ2-5 | TRBV18 | TGTGCCAGCTCGCGAGCTTCACTGGAGACCCAGTACTTC | CASSRASLETQYF
NA | NA | TRBJ1-2 | TRBV30 | TGTGCCTGGAGTGAGGGAGTTCTGGATGGCTACACCTTC | CAWSEGVLDGYTF
TRBD1 | once | TRBJ1-1 | TRBV5-6 | TGTGCCAGCAGCATGGGGACAGTGGAAGCTTTCTTT | CASSMGTVEAFF
TRBD1 | NA | TRBJ2-2 | TRBV5-4 | TGTGCCAGCAGCTTGGACGGGACAGTCATCACCGGGGAGCTGTTTTTT | CASSLDGTVITGELFF
TRBD1 | NA | TRBJ2-5 | TRBV5-4 | TGTGCCAGCAGCTTGGGTGGACAGGGCGGTGAGACCCAGTACTTC | CASSLGGQGGETQYF
NA | NA | TRBJ2-3 | TRBV27 | TGTGCCAGCAGTACCCTACCGGAGTTCACAGATACGCAGTATTTT | CASSTLPEFTDTQYF
NA | few | TRBJ2-3 | TRBV27 | TGTGCCAGCAGTCCGGGGTCTAGCACAGATACGCAGTATTTT | CASSPGSSTDTQYF
NA | once | TRBJ1-1 | TRBV28 | TGTGCCAGCCACACACCGCCCTTAGAAGCTTTCTTT | CASHTPPLEAFF
NA | NA | TRBJ1-2 | TRBV28 | TGTGCCAGCAGTCCGAGGGGGTTAGGGAAGGAGGATGGCTACACCTTC | CASSPRGLGKEDGYTF
TRBD2 | NA | TRBJ2-7 | TRBV9 | TGTGCCAGCAGCCCTTGGAGCGGGAGTTCGGGGGAGCAGTACTTC | CASSPWSGSSGEQYF
TRBD2 | few | TRBJ2-7 | TRBV5-3 | TGTGCCAGAAGCCAGCTAGCGGGAGGCTACGAGCAGTACTTC | CARSQLAGGYEQYF
TRBD2 | NA | TRBJ2-1 | TRBV5-1 | TGCGCCAGCAGTTCACTAGCGGGGGGAGGCAATGAGCAGTTCTTC | CASSSLAGGGNEQFF
TRBD2 | once | TRBJ2-5 | TRBV30 | TGTGCCTGGGGGACCGGGGGGTCCAGGCAAGAGACCCAGTACTTC | CAWGTGGSRQETQYF
NA | NA | TRBJ2-7 | TRBV10-3 | TGTGCCATCAGCGCCGGGACGGGGGTGTACGAGCAGTACTTC | CAISAGTGVYEQYF
NA | NA | TRBJ2-6 | TRBV27 | TGTGCCAGCAGTTCAGGGGAAAGGGTCTCTGGGGCCAACGTCCTGACTTTC | CASSSGERVSGANVLTF
TRBD2 | once | TRBJ2-7 | TRBV5-6 | TGTGCCAGCAGCCCGACCGGGACTAGCGGGAGTCATTACGAGCAGTACTTC | CASSPTGTSGSHYEQYF
NA | NA | TRBJ1-1 | TRBV19 | TGTGCCAGTAACCGGGGACAACGTTTTACTGAAGCTTTCTTT | CASNRGQRFTEAFF
TRBD1 | NA | TRBJ1-2 | TRBV28 | TGTGCCAGCAGTAGGACAGGGAATTCAAGAGGCTACACCTTC | CASSRTGNSRGYTF
TRBD1 | NA | TRBJ1-5 | TRBV2 | TGTGCCAGCAGTCGGGACAGGGGGCGAAGCAATCAGCCCCAGCATTTT | CASSRDRGRSNQPQHF
TRBD1 | NA | TRBJ1-1 | TRBV30 | TGTGCTCTAGTAGGGGACAGTCTTCCTTTCTTT | CALVGDSLPFF
NA | NA | TRBJ2-2 | TRBV6-4 | TGTGCCAGCAGTCCCGGAGGAGGGGACACCGGGGAGCTGTTTTTT | CASSPGGGDTGELFF
TRBD1 | NA | TRBJ2-1 | TRBV27 | TGTGCAACCACCCGGGACAGGGGTAACAATGAGCAGTTCTTC | CATTRDRGNNEQFF
NA | few | TRBJ2-7 | TRBV10-1 | TGCGCCAGCAGTAACAGGGAGGGCTTCGGCTTAGGGGAGCAGTACTTC | CASSNREGFGLGEQYF
TRBD2 | NA | TRBJ2-7 | TRBV7-9 | TGTGCCAGCAGCTTAGTTTCCGGGAGGAACTCCTACGAGCAGTACTTC | CASSLVSGRNSYEQYF
TRBD2 | few | TRBJ2-5 | TRBV29-1 | TGCAGCGTTGATCATCCTAGCGGGGCCACGATTCAAGAGACCCAGTACTTC | CSVDHPSGATIQETQYF
NA | NA | TRBJ2-7 | TRBV5-6 | TGTGCCAGCAGCACCGGGCCGGGGAGGGAGCAGTACTTC | CASSTGPGREQYF
TRBD1 | NA | TRBJ1-5 | TRBV2 | TGTGCCAGCAGTGAGGACAGGCGCAATCAGCCCCAGCATTTT | CASSEDRRNQPQHF
NA | NA | TRBJ1-1 | TRBV29-1 | TGCAGCGTTGTAAGGCAGGGGAATATGAACACTGAAGCTTTCTTT | CSVVRQGNMNTEAFF
TRBD2 | NA | TRBJ2-1 | TRBV27 | TGTGCCAGCAGTTTTAGTCCTAGCGGGATTAATGAGCAGTTCTTC | CASSFSPSGINEQFF
TRBD2 | NA | TRBJ2-3 | TRBV4-2 | TGTGCCAGCAGCCCCGGACTAGCCACAGATACGCAGTATTTT | CASSPGLATDTQYF
NA | NA | TRBJ1-4 | TRBV11-2 | TGTGCCAGCAGCACAGGCGGGGTGAGGAATGAAAAACTGTTTTTT | CASSTGGVRNEKLFF
TRBD2 | NA | TRBJ2-7 | TRBV7-9 | TGTGCCAGCAGCGCGTCACTAGCGGGTATAAACTACGAGCAGTACTTC | CASSASLAGINYEQYF